This TCR beta chain was documented in a study of blood T cell repertoires in COVID-19. Study summary: Samples representing acute and convalescent COVID-19 were sourced from the United States, Italy and Spain. T cells, B-cell-depleted T cells, or PBMCs supplied cDNA or gDNA.

Germline CDR1 reads SEHNR; CDR2 reads FQNEAQ (reference sequence). Between the trimmed V and J ends, which lost 5 bases and 2 bases, there was a span of 13 bases. The CDR3 length is 14 residues. In the original processing: Amplification with reference gene primers provided the estimates of nucleated cell counts. Assay used: immunoSEQ multiplex PCR; TCRdb lists only in-frame clones, some missing. That table furnishes V, J and clone size, whereas the DNA furnished D and trimming. Here the sample spans 50,000 to 75,000 clones, less than 80% being singletons. The chain uses TRBV7-9 and TRBJ2-7, with D tentatively TRBD2 (6 bases). The specimen sequenced was peripheral blood. This receptor was taken from a man aged 55 to 70 with acute or convalescent COVID-19. The CDR3 coding sequence is TGTGCCAGCAGCCCACGGGAGTGGCCCTACGAGCAGTACTTC. This translates into CASSPREWPYEQYF.